The clone carrying this TCR beta chain was observed a handful of times. The data are from a study of CD8 T cells in ankylosing spondylitis. It was by quantitative 5'-RACE with molecular barcodes that TCR beta libraries were made. TCRdb reanalysed the 5' RACE reads using MiXCR and keeps one entry per CDR3 protein. The sample yields about 240,000 distinct CDR3 sequences, under 8.5% seen once. CDR1 and CDR2 from the germline V gene are MNHNS and SASEGT. Trimming removed 6 bases at V and 6 bases at J, with 18 bases between. This CDR3 has 14 residues. The receptor was derived from a female donor with ankylosing spondylitis or in good health (not recorded which). The chain uses TRBV6-1 and TRBJ2-7; no clear D. Sequencing was performed on blood, either unsorted or a sorted T cell fraction (not recorded which). The CDR3: CASRAGPNLAEQYF. As DNA, the CDR3 is TGTGCCAGCAGGGCCGGACCTAACCTCGCCGAGCAGTACTTC.